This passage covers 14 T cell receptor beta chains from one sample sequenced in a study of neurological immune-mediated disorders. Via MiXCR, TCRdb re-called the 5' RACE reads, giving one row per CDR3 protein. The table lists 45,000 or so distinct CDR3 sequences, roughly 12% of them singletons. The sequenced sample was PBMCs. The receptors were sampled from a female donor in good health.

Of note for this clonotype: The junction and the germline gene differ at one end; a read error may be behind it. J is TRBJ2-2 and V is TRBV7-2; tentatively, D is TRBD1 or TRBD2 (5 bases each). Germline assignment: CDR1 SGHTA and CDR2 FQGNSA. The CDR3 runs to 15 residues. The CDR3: CDSSLGTAQTWELFF. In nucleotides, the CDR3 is TGTGACAGCAGCCTAGGGACGGCCCAAACCTGGGAGCTGTTTTTT.

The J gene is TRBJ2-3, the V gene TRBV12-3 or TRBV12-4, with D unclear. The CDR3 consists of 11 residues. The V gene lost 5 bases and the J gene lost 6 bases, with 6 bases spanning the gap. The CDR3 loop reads CASSPQDTQYF. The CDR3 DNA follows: TGTGCCAGCAGTCCCCAGGATACGCAGTATTTT.

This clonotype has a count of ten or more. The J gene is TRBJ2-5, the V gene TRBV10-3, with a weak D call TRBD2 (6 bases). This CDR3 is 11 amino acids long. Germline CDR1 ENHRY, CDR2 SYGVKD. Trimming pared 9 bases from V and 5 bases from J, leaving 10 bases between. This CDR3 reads CAIKGGETQYF. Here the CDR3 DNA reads TGTGCCATTAAAGGAGGGGAGACCCAGTACTTC.

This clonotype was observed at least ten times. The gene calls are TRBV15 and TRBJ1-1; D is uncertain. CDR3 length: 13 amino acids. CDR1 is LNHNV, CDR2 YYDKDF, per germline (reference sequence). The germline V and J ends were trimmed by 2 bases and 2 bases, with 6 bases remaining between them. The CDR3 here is CATSRTDNTEAFF. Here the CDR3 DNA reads TGTGCCACCAGCAGAACGGATAACACTGAAGCTTTCTTT.

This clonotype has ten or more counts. The CDR3 nucleotides read TGTGCCAGCAGCTTGGCAGGGTCTCTCTCCGATGGCTACACCTTC. As protein: CASSLAGSLSDGYTF. The J gene is TRBJ1-2, the V gene TRBV5-6; tentative D call: TRBD1 (5 bases). Trimming took 0 bases from V and 6 from J, leaving 15 bases between them. Germline CDR1 and CDR2: SGHDT and YYEEEE. This CDR3 contains 15 residues. Filled out from reference TRBV5-6 and TRBJ1-2, the complete variable domain reads DAGVTQSPTHLIKTRGQQVTLRCSPKSGHDTVSWYQQALGQGPQFIFQYYEEEERQRGNFPDRFSGHQFPNYSSELNVNALLLGDSALYLCASSLAGSLSDGYTFGSGTRLTVV.

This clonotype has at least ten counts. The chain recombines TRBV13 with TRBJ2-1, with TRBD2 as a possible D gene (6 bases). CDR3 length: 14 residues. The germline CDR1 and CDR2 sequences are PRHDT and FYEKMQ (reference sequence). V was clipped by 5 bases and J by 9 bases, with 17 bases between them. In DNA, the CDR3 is TGTGCCAGCAGCCCCCGTCGGGGGTGGAGTGAGCAGTTCTTC. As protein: CASSPRRGWSEQFF.

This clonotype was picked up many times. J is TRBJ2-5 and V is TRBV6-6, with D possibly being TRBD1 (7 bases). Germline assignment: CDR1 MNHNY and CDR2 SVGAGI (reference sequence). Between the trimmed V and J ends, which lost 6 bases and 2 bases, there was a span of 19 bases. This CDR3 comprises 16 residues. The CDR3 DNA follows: TGTGCCAGCAGAAAAGGAGGGGGCACAAATCAAGAGACCCAGTACTTC. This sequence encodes CASRKGGGTNQETQYF.

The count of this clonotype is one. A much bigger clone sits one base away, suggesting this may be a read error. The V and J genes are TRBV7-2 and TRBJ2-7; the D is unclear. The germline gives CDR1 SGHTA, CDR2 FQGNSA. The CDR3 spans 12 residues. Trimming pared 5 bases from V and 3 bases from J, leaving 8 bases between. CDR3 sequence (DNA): TGTGCCAGCAGCCGTTTACTCTACGAGCAGTACTTC. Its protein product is CASSRLLYEQYF.

This chain's CDR3 is CASSPVGGQGHEQYF. The CDR3 coding sequence is TGTGCCAGCTCACCCGTAGGGGGACAGGGCCACGAGCAGTACTTC. The chain couples TRBV18 to TRBJ2-7; 9 positions agree with TRBD1. The trim removed 3 bases at V and 5 bases at J, leaving 8 bases unmatched. There are 15 residues in the CDR3. Germline values: CDR1 KGHSH, CDR2 LQKENI.

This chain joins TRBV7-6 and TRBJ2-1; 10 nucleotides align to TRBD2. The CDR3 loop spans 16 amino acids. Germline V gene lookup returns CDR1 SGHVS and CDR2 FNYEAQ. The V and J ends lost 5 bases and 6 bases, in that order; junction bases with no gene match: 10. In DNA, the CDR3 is TGTGCCAGCAGCACCTCCTTAGCGGGGGGTGGCAATGAGCAGTTCTTC. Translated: CASSTSLAGGGNEQFF.

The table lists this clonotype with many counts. CDR3 loop: CSPQGGGDEQFF. As DNA, the CDR3 is TGCAGCCCCCAGGGGGGCGGGGATGAGCAGTTCTTC. The chain has TRBV20-1 and TRBJ2-1; a weak D match, TRBD1 (7 bases). CDR3 length equals 12 residues. CDR1 and CDR2 from the germline V gene are DFQATT and SNEGSKA (reference sequence).

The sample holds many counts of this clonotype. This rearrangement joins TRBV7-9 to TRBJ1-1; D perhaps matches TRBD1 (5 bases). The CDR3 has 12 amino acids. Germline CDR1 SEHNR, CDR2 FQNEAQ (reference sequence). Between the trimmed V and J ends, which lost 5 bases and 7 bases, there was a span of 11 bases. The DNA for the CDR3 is TGTGCCAGCAGCCCTGGTGGGGGTGAAGCTTTCTTT. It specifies CASSPGGGEAFF.

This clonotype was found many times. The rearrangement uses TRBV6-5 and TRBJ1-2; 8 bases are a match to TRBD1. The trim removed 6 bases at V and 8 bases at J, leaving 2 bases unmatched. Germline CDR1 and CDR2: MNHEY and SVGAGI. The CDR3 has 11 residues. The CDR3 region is CASRAGGGYTF. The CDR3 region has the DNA TGTGCCAGCAGGGCAGGGGGCGGCTACACCTTC.

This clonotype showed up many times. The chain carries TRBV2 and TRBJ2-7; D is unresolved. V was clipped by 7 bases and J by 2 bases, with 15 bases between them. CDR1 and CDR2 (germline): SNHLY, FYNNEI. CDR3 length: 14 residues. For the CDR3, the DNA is TGTGCCAGCACCCCCCAAGGCCTAACCTACGAGCAGTACTTC. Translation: CASTPQGLTYEQYF.